The clone carrying this T cell receptor (beta chain) was seen more than once but under ten times. What it binds is not known. It was by quantitative 5'-RACE with molecular barcodes that TCR beta libraries were made. MiXCR, run by TCRdb on the 5' RACE reads, gives a single entry per CDR3 protein. The table shows around 770,000 distinct CDR3 sequences, with roughly 19% occurring only once. The sample belongs to a study of CD8 T cells in ankylosing spondylitis. The study's findings and limits: Reports of some motif variants in reactive arthritis synovial fluid and blood predate this one. Seemingly characteristic of ankylosing spondylitis blood was a TCR beta motif consisting of about 8 highly homologous variants. Significant enrichment of disease-linked clones was reported in matched ankylosing spondylitis synovial fluid. Disease-associated clonotypes exhibited CD8+ identity and were relatively infrequent in peripheral blood.

Trimming took 4 bases from V and 7 from J, leaving 13 bases between them. CDR1 is SNHLY, CDR2 FYNNEI, per germline. CDR3 length: 14 residues. The sample comprised blood, either unsorted or a sorted T cell fraction (not recorded which). The chain carries TRBV2 and TRBJ2-2; a possible D gene is TRBD1 (5 bases). This receptor was taken from a male donor with ankylosing spondylitis. The CDR3 DNA sequence: TGTGCCAGCAGTGTCCTACAGGCGCTCGGGGAGCTGTTTTTT. This sequence encodes CASSVLQALGELFF.